The 17 T cell receptor beta chains in this list originate from one sample, sequenced in a study of blood T cell repertoires in COVID-19. TCRdb's table, derived via immunoSEQ multiplex PCR, lists solely in-frame clones and lacks some. The table has approximately 120,000 clones, roughly four fifths seen once. Sequenced: peripheral blood. The receptors come from a human donor in a cohort sampled during active COVID-19.

The genes are TRBV29-1 and TRBJ2-5; TRBD2 matches 9 bases. The trim removed 6 bases at V and 2 bases at J, leaving 13 bases unmatched. The CDR3 consists of 16 residues. Germline V CDR1 and CDR2: SQVTM, ANQGSEA. The CDR3 DNA reads TGCAGCGTCAACGGTCGCGGGGGGGCGGAGCAAGAGACCCAGTACTTC. The encoded protein is CSVNGRGGAEQETQYF.

The V and J genes are TRBV2 and TRBJ1-5; D may be TRBD1 (6 bases). This CDR3 region has 16 residues. The germline V gene has CDR1 SNHLY and CDR2 FYNNEI. V was clipped by 6 bases and J by 7 bases, with 22 bases between them. The CDR3 DNA follows: TGTGCCAGCAGCCGTAGCCGGGACACCGGGCAACAGCCCCAGCATTTT. This sequence encodes CASSRSRDTGQQPQHF.

V gene TRBV12-5 combines with J gene TRBJ2-7; TRBD1 matches at 7 bases. V lost 1 base, J lost 5 bases, and 5 bases stayed unmatched. The CDR3 runs 14 residues. CDR1 is LGHNT and CDR2 is FRNRAP in the germline V gene. The chain's CDR3 is CASGLGTGLDEQYF. CDR3 DNA: TGTGCTAGTGGTTTGGGGACAGGCCTCGACGAGCAGTACTTC.

Here the CDR3 DNA reads TGTGCCAGCAGCCAAGTTGTCCCAAACTCTAGATATGGCTACACCTTC. Its translation: CASSQVVPNSRYGYTF. This chain joins TRBV14 and TRBJ1-2; D is unclear. Trimming shortened V by 1 base and J by 5 bases, and 17 bases separated the two germline ends. From germline, CDR1 is SGHDN and CDR2 FVKESK. This CDR3 comprises 16 residues.

The V and J genes are TRBV19 and TRBJ1-5, with 8 nucleotides matching TRBD1. V was clipped by 6 bases and J by 7 bases; unmatched bases: 11. The CDR3 runs to 15 residues. CDR1 is LNHDA, CDR2 SQIVND, per germline (reference sequence). The CDR3 DNA follows: TGTGCCAGTAGCCCTATAGAAACAGGGGGGCAGCCCCAGCATTTT. It is translated as CASSPIETGGQPQHF.

The rearrangement links TRBV6-6 to TRBJ2-7; tentative D call: TRBD1 (5 bases). The germline gives CDR1 MNHNY, CDR2 SVGAGI (reference sequence). This CDR3 contains 14 residues. V lost 1 base and J lost 0, with 7 bases in between. The CDR3 region has the DNA TGTGCCAGCAGTTACTGGGGCAGCTCCTACGAGCAGTACTTC. This sequence encodes CASSYWGSSYEQYF.

The chain employs TRBV27 and TRBJ2-1; the match to TRBD1 covers 8 bases. The ends lost 8 bases at V and 3 bases at J; junction bases unmatched: 6. The CDR3 runs 14 residues. Germline CDR1 reads MNHEY; CDR2 reads SMNVEV (reference sequence). CDR3: CASHLTGVYNEQFF. Here the CDR3 DNA reads TGTGCCAGCCACTTGACAGGGGTCTACAATGAGCAGTTCTTC.

The CDR3 region has the DNA TGTGCCAGCAGGGCCGACAGGGGTACACTCTATGGCTACACCTTC. Translation: CASRADRGTLYGYTF. This chain uses TRBV5-4 with TRBJ1-2; 8 bases map to TRBD1. The CDR3 extends over 15 amino acids. With 5 bases clipped from V and 4 bases from J, the junction kept 10 bases outside the gene matches. The germline gives CDR1 SGHNT, CDR2 YYREEE (reference sequence).

The genes are TRBV29-1 and TRBJ1-2, with D unclear. The CDR3 runs to 11 residues. V lost 4 bases and J 6 bases, leaving 9 bases between the germline ends. Germline V gene lookup returns CDR1 SQVTM and CDR2 ANQGSEA. The CDR3 loop reads CSVGQEDGYTF. The CDR3 DNA follows: TGCAGCGTTGGTCAGGAGGATGGCTACACCTTC.

V and J are TRBV7-2 and TRBJ1-3; 9 bases agree with TRBD1. The CDR3 is made up of 14 amino acids. The J segment lost 7 bases and the V segment lost 4 bases, leaving 5 bases of the junction unmatched. Per the germline V gene, CDR1 is SGHTA and CDR2 is FQGNSA. CDR3 residues: CASSSGDRGNTIYF. As DNA, the CDR3 is TGTGCCAGCAGCTCAGGAGACAGGGGGAACACCATATATTTT.

The chain joins TRBV1 to TRBJ2-7; the table's D call TRBD2 went unverified against the DNA. TRBV1 is annotated as a pseudogene. The CDR3 is made up of 15 amino acids. As DNA, the CDR3 is TGCGCCAGCAGCCAAAAGGCGGGACTAACCCACGAGCAGTACTTC. Protein sequence: CASSQKAGLTHEQYF.

The rearrangement uses TRBV19 and TRBJ1-4; no clear D gene. The CDR3 consists of 16 residues. Per germline, CDR1 LNHDA and CDR2 SQIVND (reference sequence). Trimming took off 5 bases at V and 0 bases at J, with 13 bases between the two ends. This CDR3 reads CASSPRGLATNEKLFF. In nucleotides, the CDR3 is TGTGCCAGTAGTCCTCGTGGCCTCGCAACTAATGAAAAACTGTTTTTT.

V usage is TRBV28 and J usage is TRBJ1-2; TRBD1 matches at 9 bases. This CDR3 region has 16 residues. The V gene's germline CDR1 is MDHEN and CDR2 SYDVKM. J lost 0 bases, V lost 6 bases, and 8 bases had no gene match. Here the CDR3 reads CASSLTGGETNYGYTF. DNA of the CDR3: TGTGCCAGCAGCCTTACAGGGGGCGAGACTAACTATGGCTACACCTTC.

This clone is a singleton in its sample. The chain uses TRBV6-1 and TRBJ1-5; no clear D. Germline CDR1 and CDR2: MNHNS and SASEGT. The V and J ends lost 0 bases and 0 bases respectively, with 3 bases between them. The CDR3 contains 14 residues. The DNA of the CDR3 is TGTGCCAGCAGTGAAGCCTATAGCAATCAGCCCCAGCATTTT. Amino acids: CASSEAYSNQPQHF.

This chain links TRBV2 with TRBJ2-7; 12 bases align to TRBD1. J gave up 7 bases and V 7 bases, and 8 bases lay outside the gene matches. The CDR3 length is 14 residues. The germline V gene encodes CDR1 SNHLY and CDR2 FYNNEI. The CDR3 sequence: CASKWGQGAQEQYF. The CDR3 bases are TGTGCCAGCAAATGGGGACAGGGGGCTCAGGAGCAGTACTTC.

The V and J genes are TRBV30 and TRBJ1-5; possible D gene TRBD1, 6 bases. Germline assignment: CDR1 GTSNPN and CDR2 SVGIG (reference sequence). This CDR3 contains 15 residues. Trimming left V 2 bases short and J 3 bases short, with 14 bases between. For the CDR3, the DNA is TGTGCCTGGAGTCCGCCGGGGGGCTTCAATCAGCCCCAGCATTTT. Translated, it gives CAWSPPGGFNQPQHF.

This chain links TRBV2 with TRBJ1-2, with 7 bases aligning to TRBD1. The CDR3 loop spans 11 amino acids. Germline loops: CDR1 SNHLY, CDR2 FYNNEI. After removal of 8 bases from V and 4 bases from J, the junction contained 1 base not matched to a gene. The CDR3 sequence is CASGQVYGYTF. CDR3 in DNA: TGTGCCAGCGGACAGGTCTATGGCTACACCTTC.